What follows is one T cell receptor (beta chain) and its context. Germline CDR1 and CDR2: LNHNV and YYDKDF (reference sequence). This CDR3 has 16 amino acids. V lost 6 bases, J lost 0 bases, and 15 bases lay in between. This sample stems from a study of control samples from healthy donors and cancer patients. Clones were sequenced by immunoSEQ multiplex PCR, and TCRdb holds only the in-frame ones, with some missing. The profile shows tens of thousands of clones, approximately 87% of them singletons. The source of this sequence is a woman in her sixties or seventies with lung cancer. This chain uses TRBV15 with TRBJ1-3; D gene uncertain. The sequenced sample was PBMCs. In nucleotides, the CDR3 is TGTGCCACCAGTGGTTATTTCGGGAGCTCTGGAAACACCATATATTTT. This translates into CATSGYFGSSGNTIYF.